The rows below give T cell receptor beta chains drawn from one sample of a study of blood T cell repertoires in COVID-19. The method was immunoSEQ multiplex PCR; TCRdb's version includes in-frame clones alone and lacks a portion of them. The table lists some 190,000 clones, 89% of them singletons. Specimen: PBMCs or T cells enriched from blood (not recorded which). The receptors were sampled from a middle-aged woman with acute COVID-19. The CDR3 runs from the conserved cysteine through the conserved F or W. A D gene is named only where the DNA matches it firmly. Only part of the rows carry a size: once, few, many, or a class if the clone is expanded.

V gene,clone size,D gene,J gene,CDR3 DNA,CDR3 protein
TRBV10-3,-,-,TRBJ2-7,TGTGCCGCCGCGGATCGGGACACCTACGAGCAGTACTTC,CAAADRDTYEQYF
TRBV3-1/TRBV3-2,once,-,TRBJ1-6,TGTGCCAGCAGCAAACGACAGCTCCAAGGGGATTCACCCCTCCACTTT,CASSKRQLQGDSPLHF
TRBV28,-,-,TRBJ2-2,TGTGCCAGCAGTTTAGGGCAAAACACCGGGGAGCTGTTTTTT,CASSLGQNTGELFF
TRBV6-2/TRBV6-3,-,-,TRBJ1-2,TGTGCCAGCAGTTACGATCAGGGGCGCTATGGCTACACCTTC,CASSYDQGRYGYTF
TRBV7-2,-,TRBD1,TRBJ2-7,TGTGCCAGCAGCTTACCCGGGGACAGGCCGTCAACCTACGAGCAGTACTTC,CASSLPGDRPSTYEQYF
TRBV2,once,-,TRBJ2-1,TGTGCCAGCAGTGAAATCCGGCTAGGAGACAATGAGCAGTTCTTC,CASSEIRLGDNEQFF
TRBV19,-,-,TRBJ2-7,TGTGCCAGTAGTGAGGGCCCGACTAGGGGGCTCTACGAGCAGTACTTC,CASSEGPTRGLYEQYF
TRBV10-3,once,TRBD1,TRBJ1-4,TGTGCCATCAGTGAGTTCGGGACAGAAAATGAAAAACTGTTTTTT,CAISEFGTENEKLFF
TRBV28,once,-,TRBJ1-1,TGTGCCAGCACCCTCTCCAGGGGAAGGTTCCCCGAAGCTTTCTTT,CASTLSRGRFPEAFF
TRBV9,-,-,TRBJ1-1,TGTGCCAGCAGCAAAGGAGGAACGGTGAACACTGAAGCTTTCTTT,CASSKGGTVNTEAFF
TRBV28,-,-,TRBJ1-1,TGTGCCAGCAGTTCTTGGAACACTGAAGCTTTCTTT,CASSSWNTEAFF
TRBV19,-,TRBD2,TRBJ2-2,TGTGCCAGTAGTACAAGGACTAGCCCCACCGGGGAGCTGTTTTTT,CASSTRTSPTGELFF
TRBV7-3,-,-,TRBJ2-3,TGTGCCAGCAGCTCCCGGTCCGAAACGGATACGCAGTATTTT,CASSSRSETDTQYF
TRBV11-2,-,TRBD1,TRBJ2-3,TGTGCCAGCAGCTTAGGCCTCCGGGACAGTAGCACAGATACGCAGTATTTT,CASSLGLRDSSTDTQYF
TRBV6-1,-,TRBD1,TRBJ2-3,TGTGCCAGCAGTGATCAGGGGGACACAGATACGCAGTATTTT,CASSDQGDTDTQYF
TRBV4-2,-,TRBD1,TRBJ2-7,TGTGCCAGCAGCCAAGATCCCGGGACAGGTTCCTACGAGCAGTACTTC,CASSQDPGTGSYEQYF
TRBV15,-,TRBD1,TRBJ1-5,TGTGCCACCCGTGGACAGGGGGGTAATCAGCCCCAGCATTTT,CATRGQGGNQPQHF
TRBV19,once,TRBD1,TRBJ1-1,TGTGCCAGTACGGACAGGATGCCAGGGAACACTGAAGCTTTCTTT,CASTDRMPGNTEAFF
TRBV5-8,once,TRBD1,TRBJ2-2,TGTGCCAGCAGCCGAGGACAGGGATACACCGGGGAGCTGTTTTTT,CASSRGQGYTGELFF
TRBV19,-,TRBD1,TRBJ2-5,TGTGCCAGTAGTATAGATAGTGGGACAGGGGGCATGGAGACCCAGTACTTC,CASSIDSGTGGMETQYF
TRBV5-4,-,-,TRBJ2-7,TGTGCCAGCAGCTTGGGCCAGGGCCCCTACGAGCAGTACTTC,CASSLGQGPYEQYF
TRBV7-9,few,TRBD1,TRBJ1-2,TGTGCCAGCAGCCCCGGGACAGCCTATGGCTACACCTTC,CASSPGTAYGYTF
TRBV7-2,-,-,TRBJ1-2,TGTGCCAGCAGCTTAGTTGGGGCGGCCGGTATAATCTTC,CASSLVGAAGIIF
TRBV30,-,TRBD1,TRBJ2-6,TGTGCCTGGGGGACAGGGTTCTCTGGGGCCAACGTCCTGACTTTC,CAWGTGFSGANVLTF
TRBV2,-,TRBD2,TRBJ2-1,TGTGCCAGCATGGGTGGCGGGGGGCCTTACAATGAGCAGTTCTTC,CASMGGGGPYNEQFF
TRBV6-4,-,TRBD1,TRBJ2-2,TGTGCCAGCAGGACAGGGGGCACCGGGGAGCTGTTTTTT,CASRTGGTGELFF
TRBV2,many,TRBD1,TRBJ2-7,TGTGCCAGCACTCGGACAGGGGGGTGGATCGGGCAGTACTTC,CASTRTGGWIGQYF
TRBV23-1,-,-,TRBJ1-2,TGCGCCAGCAGTCGGATAGCTAGCTATGGCTACACCTTC,CASSRIASYGYTF
TRBV5-6,-,-,TRBJ2-2,TGTGCCAGCAGCCCGGGGTTCACCGGGGAGCTGTTTTTT,CASSPGFTGELFF
TRBV9,-,TRBD1,TRBJ1-5,TGTGCCAGCAGCGTAGCAGGGGGGAATCAGCCCCAGCATTTT,CASSVAGGNQPQHF
TRBV5-1,-,-,TRBJ1-1,TGCGCCAGCAGCTCCCAGGGGAGAGATACTGAAGCTTTCTTT,CASSSQGRDTEAFF
TRBV27,-,TRBD1,TRBJ2-7,TGTGCCAGCAGTTCGCCGGGACAGGGGGCCTACGAGCAGTACTTC,CASSSPGQGAYEQYF
TRBV3-1/TRBV3-2,few,TRBD1,TRBJ2-7,TGTGCCAGCAGTCTGTCAGGGGGCAGGTACGAGCAGTACTTC,CASSLSGGRYEQYF
TRBV29-1,-,-,TRBJ2-3,TGCAGCGTTGAACCAGGGTACAGCACAGATACGCAGTATTTT,CSVEPGYSTDTQYF
TRBV10-1,-,-,TRBJ1-1,TGCGCCAGCAGTGGCACGGACAGTTTGAACACTGAAGCTTTCTTT,CASSGTDSLNTEAFF
TRBV5-1,-,-,TRBJ1-6,TGCGCCAGCAGCTTATGGGGGGGAGGATCACCCCTCCACTTT,CASSLWGGGSPLHF
TRBV5-5,-,TRBD2,TRBJ2-7,TGTGCCAGCAGCTCAATCCTTACTAGCGGGAGCTCCTACGAGCAGTACTTC,CASSSILTSGSSYEQYF
TRBV18,-,-,TRBJ2-3,TGTGCCAGCTCACTCGGGAAGGCGTCTAGCACAGATACGCAGTATTTT,CASSLGKASSTDTQYF
TRBV2,few,-,TRBJ2-7,TGTGCCAGCTACAACTACGAGCAGTACTTC,CASYNYEQYF
TRBV2,-,TRBD1,TRBJ1-1,TGTGCCAGCAGGGAACAGGGGGCTAGCACTGAAGCTTTCTTT,CASREQGASTEAFF
TRBV3-1/TRBV3-2,-,TRBD2,TRBJ2-7,TGTGCCAGCAGCCAAGGACTAGCGGGAGGGGGAAGGCACGAGCAGTACTTC,CASSQGLAGGGRHEQYF
TRBV27,-,-,TRBJ2-3,TGTGCCAGCACCAAGGACTATTACACAGATACGCAGTATTTT,CASTKDYYTDTQYF
TRBV28,-,TRBD1,TRBJ1-2,TGTGCCAGCAGCCCCCCGGGACAGGGGGTTCGTGGCTACACCTTC,CASSPPGQGVRGYTF
TRBV9,-,TRBD2,TRBJ2-7,TGTGCCAGCAGTCCCGGGACTAGAGTTAGCGAGCAGTACTTC,CASSPGTRVSEQYF
TRBV7-2,once,TRBD2,TRBJ2-3,TGTGCCAGCAGCTTAAGCGGGAGGACGCCCATCGATACGCAGTATTTT,CASSLSGRTPIDTQYF
TRBV19,-,TRBD1,TRBJ2-1,TGTGCCAGTATGGAGGGACAGGGTAATGAGCAGTTCTTC,CASMEGQGNEQFF
TRBV9,-,-,TRBJ1-2,TGTGCCAGCAGCGCCACGGGGGGGAGTAACTATGGCTACACCTTC,CASSATGGSNYGYTF
TRBV7-2,-,-,TRBJ2-1,TGTGCCAGCAGCCTGGCGGGAAAGCAGTTCTTC,CASSLAGKQFF
TRBV4-1,-,-,TRBJ2-5,TGCGCCAGCAGCCAAGAGGGGACATATAAAGAGACCCAGTACTTC,CASSQEGTYKETQYF
TRBV7-9,-,-,TRBJ1-4,TGTGCCAGCAGCTTAACAGGGAACGGGGCAACTAATGAAAAACTGTTTTTT,CASSLTGNGATNEKLFF
TRBV7-2,-,TRBD2,TRBJ2-1,TGTGCCAGCAGCACAACGGGGGGGCCCCCCTTCTTC,CASSTTGGPPFF
TRBV7-9,-,TRBD1,TRBJ1-3,TGTGCCAGCAGCCATAACAGGGGATTGATCGGAAACACCATATATTTT,CASSHNRGLIGNTIYF
TRBV10-3,-,TRBD2,TRBJ2-2,TGTGCCGTCCGGGAGGGGAACGCGAACACCGGGGAGCTGTTTTTT,CAVREGNANTGELFF
TRBV7-9,-,-,TRBJ1-2,TGTGCCAGCAGCTTACGCGGGGGTCCCAACTATGGCTACACCTTC,CASSLRGGPNYGYTF